The present T cell receptor beta chain was sequenced within a study of blood T cell repertoires in COVID-19. Study-level background: Collection of acute and convalescent COVID-19 samples took place in the United States, Italy and Spain.

In the original processing: Amplification of reference gene primers was used by the study to estimate nucleated cell counts. Measured with immunoSEQ multiplex PCR; TCRdb has only the in-frame clones, and not every one. V, J and clone size are those of that table, while D and trimming were read from the DNA. The table records 200,000 to 300,000 clones, approximately 86% of them present only once. The sample consisted of peripheral blood. The origin of this receptor is a man younger than 45 with active or convalescent COVID-19.

The DNA for the CDR3 is TGTGCCAGCAGCCGAGGTCAGGGAGGGCCCTCTGGAAACACCATATATTTT. Translation: CASSRGQGGPSGNTIYF. The chain combines TRBV7-9 with TRBJ1-3; D might be TRBD1 (5 bases). CDR1 and CDR2 (germline): SEHNR, FQNEAQ (reference sequence). The CDR3 runs 17 residues. V shed 5 bases and J shed 0 bases, with 17 bases lying between them.